This T cell receptor beta chain stems from a study of early T cells in non-severe SARS-CoV-2 infection. In TCRdb, the 5' RACE reads were re-called with MiXCR into one record per CDR3 protein. In the table there are roughly 80,000 distinct CDR3 sequences, roughly 13% of which are singletons. The CDR3 totals 16 residues. From germline, CDR1 is SGHAT and CDR2 FQNNGV. V lost 8 bases, J lost 0 bases, and 14 bases lay in between. This clonotype showed up many times. The chain has TRBV11-2 and TRBJ2-6; D perhaps matches TRBD2 (6 bases). The sequencing input was whole blood. This clonotype was sampled from an adult who was a healthcare worker with PCR-confirmed SARS-CoV-2 infection or an uninfected control (not recorded which). CDR3 protein: CASSTRRGSGANVLTF. CDR3 DNA sequence: TGTGCCAGCTCGACCCGGAGGGGCTCTGGGGCCAACGTCCTGACTTTC.